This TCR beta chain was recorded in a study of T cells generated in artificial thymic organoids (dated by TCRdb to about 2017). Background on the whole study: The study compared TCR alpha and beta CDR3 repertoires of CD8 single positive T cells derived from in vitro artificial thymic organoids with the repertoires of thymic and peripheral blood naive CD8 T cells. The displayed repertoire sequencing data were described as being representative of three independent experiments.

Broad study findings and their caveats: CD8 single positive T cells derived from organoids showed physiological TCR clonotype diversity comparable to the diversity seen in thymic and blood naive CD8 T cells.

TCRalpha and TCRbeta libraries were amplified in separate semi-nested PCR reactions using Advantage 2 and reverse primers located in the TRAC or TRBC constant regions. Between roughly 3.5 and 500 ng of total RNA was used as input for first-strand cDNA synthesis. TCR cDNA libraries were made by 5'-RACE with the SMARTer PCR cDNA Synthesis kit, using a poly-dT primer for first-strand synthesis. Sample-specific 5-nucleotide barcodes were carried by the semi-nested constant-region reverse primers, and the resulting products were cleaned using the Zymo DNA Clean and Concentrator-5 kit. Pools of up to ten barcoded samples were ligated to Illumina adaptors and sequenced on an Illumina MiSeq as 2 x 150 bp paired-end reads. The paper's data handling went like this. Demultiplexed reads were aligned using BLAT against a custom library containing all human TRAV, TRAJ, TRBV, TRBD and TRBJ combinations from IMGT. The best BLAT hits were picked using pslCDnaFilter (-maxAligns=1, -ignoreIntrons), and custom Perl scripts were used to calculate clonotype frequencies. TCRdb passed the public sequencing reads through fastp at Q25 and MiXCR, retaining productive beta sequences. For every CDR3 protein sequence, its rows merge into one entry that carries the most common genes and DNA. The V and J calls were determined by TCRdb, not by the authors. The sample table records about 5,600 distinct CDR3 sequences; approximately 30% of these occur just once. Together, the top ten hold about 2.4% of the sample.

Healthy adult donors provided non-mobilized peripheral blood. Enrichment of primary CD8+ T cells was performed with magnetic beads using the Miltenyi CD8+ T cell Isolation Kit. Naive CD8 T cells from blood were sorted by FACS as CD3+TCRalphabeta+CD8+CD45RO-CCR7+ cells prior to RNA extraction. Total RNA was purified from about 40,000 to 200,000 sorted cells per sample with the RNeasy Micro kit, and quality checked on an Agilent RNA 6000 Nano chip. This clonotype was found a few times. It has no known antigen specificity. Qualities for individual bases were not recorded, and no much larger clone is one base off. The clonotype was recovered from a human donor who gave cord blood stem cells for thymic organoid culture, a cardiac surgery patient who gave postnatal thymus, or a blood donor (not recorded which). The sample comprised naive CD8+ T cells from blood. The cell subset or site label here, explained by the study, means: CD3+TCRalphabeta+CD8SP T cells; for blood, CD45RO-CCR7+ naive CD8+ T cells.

In nucleotides, the sequence is TGTGCCAGCAGTGATGGACAGGGCACAGATACGCAGTATTTT. This encodes CASSDGQGTDTQYF. Recombination linked TRBV2 to TRBJ2-3, and 7 bases in between align with TRBD1. Including the terminal cysteine and phenylalanine, the CDR3 comprises 14 residues. Only the CDR3 portion is preserved as DNA: 42 bases, with reading frame beginning at the first base. CDR1 and CDR2 were assigned from the germline V gene as SNHLY and FYNNEI. Relative to germline, V is missing 3 bases and J is missing 1 base, with 1 base of the junction outside any gene match.